This TCR beta chain was sequenced for a study of cytomegalovirus exposure and HLA in healthy donors. Study results and caveats: As a later analysis showed, several of the most significant clusters appeared to be linked to common viral pathogens. A list of about 160 TCR beta chains associated with cytomegalovirus was given. A later analysis linked a missense DCLRE1C variant to TCR beta V- and J-gene trimming.

The PCR employed 60 Vbeta primers together with 13 Jbeta primers. Sequencing was performed with immunoSEQ multiplex PCR; in TCRdb, only in-frame clones are kept and a portion is missing. The sample carries around 200,000 clones, 65% to 85% recorded once. Of note for this clone: Its antigen remains unidentified.

Germline V gene sequence: CDR1 MNHNY, CDR2 SVGAGI (reference sequence). V was clipped by 5 bases and J by 2 bases; unmatched bases: 6. This CDR3 has 15 residues. Sequences were obtained from PBMCs. The clonotype comes from a man in his forties or fifties in good health and CMV-seronegative. This rearrangement joins TRBV6-6 to TRBJ1-3; the match to TRBD1 covers 7 bases. The CDR3 sequence: CASSDKQGPGNTIYF. The DNA of the CDR3 is TGTGCCAGCAGTGATAAACAGGGGCCTGGAAACACCATATATTTT.